These 28 T cell receptor beta chains share one sample of origin, sequenced in a study of cytomegalovirus exposure and HLA in healthy donors. Assay: immunoSEQ multiplex PCR; the TCRdb copy retains only in-frame clones and omits some. In the table there are 55,000 to 70,000 clones, roughly nine tenths of which are singletons. The sequenced sample was PBMCs. The receptors come from a woman in her twenties or thirties in good health and CMV-seronegative.

This clone is a singleton in its sample. The chain is built from TRBV7-9 and TRBJ1-5; D may be TRBD1 (5 bases). Trimming took off 1 base at V and 2 bases at J, with 9 bases between the two ends. Germline CDR1 and CDR2: SEHNR and FQNEAQ (reference sequence). This CDR3 has 15 residues. CDR3 DNA: TGTGCCAGCAGCTTAGTAGGAGGGGGCAATCAGCCCCAGCATTTT. Residues: CASSLVGGGNQPQHF.

The genes are TRBV7-9 and TRBJ1-2; TRBD1 is a possible D gene (5 bases). The germline gives CDR1 SEHNR, CDR2 FQNEAQ (reference sequence). The length of the CDR3 is 14 residues. Trimming removed 3 bases from V and 6 bases from J, with 14 bases in between. In DNA form, the CDR3 reads TGTGCCAGCAGCTTGGGGCTGGTGGGGAATGGCTACACCTTC. Its translation is CASSLGLVGNGYTF. The complete variable domain, with remaining parts taken from reference TRBV7-9 and TRBJ1-2, reads DTGVSQNPRHKITKRGQNVTFRCDPISEHNRLYWYRQTLGQGPEFLTYFQNEAQLEKSRLLSDRFSAERPKGSFSTLEIQRTEQGDSAMYLCASSLGLVGNGYTFGSGTRLTVV.

This clone was picked up one time. The gene calls are TRBV9 and TRBJ2-2; the match to TRBD2 covers 8 bases. The CDR3 contains 15 residues. Germline V gene data show CDR1 as SGDLS and CDR2 as YYNGEE. J lost 3 bases, V lost 3 bases, and 4 bases had no gene match. Here the CDR3 DNA reads TGTGCCAGCAGCGCTACTAGCGGCCACACCGGGGAGCTGTTTTTT. This gives the protein CASSATSGHTGELFF. The full variable domain, with the rest looked up from reference TRBV9 and TRBJ2-2, is DSGVTQTPKHLITATGQRVTLRCSPRSGDLSVYWYQQSLDQGLQFLIQYYNGEERAKGNILERFSAQQFPDLHSELNLSSLELGDSALYFCASSATSGHTGELFFGEGSRLTVL.

V is TRBV5-8 and J is TRBJ1-2; possibly TRBD1 for D (6 bases). V lost 1 base, J lost 4 bases, and 11 bases lay in between. This CDR3 is 14 amino acids long. Germline CDR1 reads SGHTS; CDR2 reads YDEGEE. The CDR3 DNA is TGTGCCAGCAGCTTGCAGGGGATGGTCTATGGCTACACCTTC. Protein sequence: CASSLQGMVYGYTF.

V and J are TRBV29-1 and TRBJ2-7; D may be TRBD1 (6 bases). Trimming removed 4 bases from V and 1 base from J, with 11 bases in between. The V gene's germline CDR1 is SQVTM and CDR2 ANQGSEA. The CDR3 totals 13 residues. This CDR3 reads CSVGDRTSYEQYF. The CDR3 region has the DNA TGCAGCGTTGGTGACAGGACTTCCTACGAGCAGTACTTC.

This chain connects TRBV5-4 to TRBJ2-7; 11 nucleotides match TRBD2. Germline CDR1 and CDR2: SGHNT and YYREEE (reference sequence). J lost 2 bases, V lost 5 bases, and 6 bases had no gene match. The CDR3 length is 15 residues. CDR3 in amino acids: CASRSGTSGTYEQYF. In DNA, the CDR3 is TGTGCCAGCAGGTCCGGGACTAGCGGTACCTACGAGCAGTACTTC.

The chain employs TRBV15 and TRBJ1-5; unclear D gene. The V end lost 4 bases, the J end lost 3 bases, and 13 bases lay between the germline ends. The CDR3 has 15 amino acids. The germline V gene encodes CDR1 LNHNV and CDR2 YYDKDF (reference sequence). The CDR3 region has the DNA TGTGCCACCAGCAAATTGCGGGGTAACAATCAGCCCCAGCATTTT. Residues: CATSKLRGNNQPQHF. The full variable domain, its missing parts supplied by reference TRBV15 and TRBJ1-5, is DAMVIQNPRYQVTQFGKPVTLSCSQTLNHNVMYWYQQKSSQAPKLLFHYYDKDFNNEADTPDNFQSRRPNTSFCFLDIRSPGLGDTAMYLCATSKLRGNNQPQHFGDGTRLSIL.

The chain combines TRBV7-9 with TRBJ2-1; no reliable D call. Trimming took off 1 base at V and 9 bases at J, with 7 bases between the two ends. CDR1 is SEHNR, CDR2 FQNEAQ, per germline (reference sequence). This CDR3 has 12 amino acids. CDR3 DNA: TGTGCCAGCAGCTTAGGATCTACTGAGCAGTTCTTC. Its translation: CASSLGSTEQFF. The entire variable domain, with the rest obtained from reference TRBV7-9 and TRBJ2-1, is as follows: DTGVSQNPRHKITKRGQNVTFRCDPISEHNRLYWYRQTLGQGPEFLTYFQNEAQLEKSRLLSDRFSAERPKGSFSTLEIQRTEQGDSAMYLCASSLGSTEQFFGPGTRLTVL.

The chain has TRBV28 and TRBJ1-2; weak D call: TRBD1 (5 bases). V was trimmed by 6 bases and J by 1 base, leaving 12 bases between them. Germline CDR1 and CDR2: MDHEN and SYDVKM. This CDR3 has 14 residues. The CDR3 bases are TGTGCCAGCAGCACTCACAGGAGTAACTATGGCTACACCTTC. Its translation: CASSTHRSNYGYTF.

The rearrangement joins TRBV7-6 to TRBJ2-1; TRBD2 matches 7 bases. The germline V gene encodes CDR1 SGHVS and CDR2 FNYEAQ. The CDR3 is made up of 15 amino acids. V gave up 1 base and J gave up 6 bases; unmatched junction bases: 6. The CDR3 nucleotides are TGTGCCAGCAGCTTAGGAGGGCGGGAGCTCAATGAGCAGTTCTTC. Residues: CASSLGGRELNEQFF.

The chain links TRBV10-3 to TRBJ2-3; 8 positions agree with TRBD2. The CDR3 is made up of 14 amino acids. Germline CDR1 is ENHRY and CDR2 is SYGVKD. The J segment lost 5 bases and the V segment lost 5 bases, leaving 6 bases of the junction unmatched. The CDR3: CAISMIAGKDTQYF. In nucleotides, the CDR3 is TGTGCCATCAGTATGATAGCGGGAAAAGATACGCAGTATTTT.

The chain employs TRBV18 and TRBJ2-7, with 8 positions matching TRBD1. The CDR3 length is 14 residues. Looked up from germline, CDR1 is KGHSH and CDR2 is LQKENI. With V trimmed by 3 bases and J by 1 base, 2 bases remained unmatched. The CDR3 is CASSPGQGSYEQYF. CDR3 in DNA: TGTGCCAGCTCACCCGGACAGGGTTCCTACGAGCAGTACTTC.

V gene TRBV29-1 combines with J gene TRBJ1-2; a possible D gene is TRBD1 (6 bases). This CDR3 has 12 amino acids. V lost 6 bases to trimming and J lost 6 bases, with 14 bases between them. The germline gives CDR1 SQVTM, CDR2 ANQGSEA. The CDR3 DNA reads as TGCAGCGTCGTCCGGACAGATCATGGCTACACCTTC. Amino acids: CSVVRTDHGYTF.

The V call is TRBV11-2, the J call TRBJ2-2; D perhaps matches TRBD1 (6 bases). The germline CDR1 and CDR2 sequences are SGHAT and FQNNGV. V dropped 6 bases and J dropped 3 bases, with 11 bases sitting between them. The CDR3 contains 14 residues. The CDR3 protein is CASSRQVDTGELFF. The DNA of the CDR3 is TGTGCCAGCAGTCGACAGGTGGACACCGGGGAGCTGTTTTTT.

This chain connects TRBV5-1 to TRBJ2-7; the match to TRBD2 covers 10 bases. The CDR3 extends over 15 amino acids. After removal of 4 bases from V and 2 bases from J, the junction contained 6 bases not matched to a gene. CDR1 is SGHRS and CDR2 is YFSETQ in the germline V gene. The CDR3 region has the DNA TGCGCCAGCAGCCAAACTAGCGGGGCAACCTACGAGCAGTACTTC. Protein: CASSQTSGATYEQYF.

This clone was counted only a few times. The V call is TRBV6-5, the J call TRBJ2-7; the D is unclear. Trimming took 4 bases from V and 2 from J, leaving 3 bases between them. The CDR3 contains 11 residues. The germline V gene encodes CDR1 MNHEY and CDR2 SVGAGI. For the CDR3, the DNA is TGTGCCAGCAGTTCCACCTACGAGCAGTACTTC. Translation: CASSSTYEQYF.

The chain is built from TRBV5-1 and TRBJ2-7, with 9 positions matching TRBD1. Germline V gene data show CDR1 as SGHRS and CDR2 as YFSETQ. This CDR3 comprises 13 residues. Germline trimming cut 3 bases from V and 6 bases from J; bases unmatched to any gene: 4. The DNA of the CDR3 is TGCGCCAGCAGCTCAGGACAGGGGACCGAGCAGTACTTC. The encoded protein is CASSSGQGTEQYF.

This sequence joins TRBV6-5 and TRBJ2-7; possible D gene TRBD1, 6 bases. The CDR3 runs 16 residues. Germline CDR1 is MNHEY and CDR2 is SVGAGI. Deletions cut 2 bases from V and 0 bases from J, with 14 bases between. The CDR3, as DNA: TGTGCCAGCAGTTACGCCGACAGGCCGAGCTCCTACGAGCAGTACTTC. Protein sequence: CASSYADRPSSYEQYF.

CDR3 region: CARGKGDSFTGELFF. Here the CDR3 DNA reads TGTGCCAGGGGGAAGGGGGACAGTTTTACCGGGGAGCTGTTTTTT. The rearrangement uses TRBV2 and TRBJ2-2, with 7 bases fitting TRBD1. There are 15 residues in the CDR3. Trimming removed 9 bases from V and 5 bases from J; junction bases left unmatched: 12. Per the germline V gene, CDR1 is SNHLY and CDR2 is FYNNEI. Combining the CDR3 with reference TRBV2 and TRBJ2-2 gives the whole variable domain EPEVTQTPSHQVTQMGQEVILRCVPISNHLYFYWYRQILGQKVEFLVSFYNNEISEKSEIFDDQFSVERPDGSNFTLKIRSTKLEDSAMYFCARGKGDSFTGELFFGEGSRLTVL.

V and J are TRBV7-2 and TRBJ1-4; the match to TRBD1 covers 11 bases. The CDR3 covers 19 residues. V was clipped by 2 bases and J by 2 bases; unmatched bases: 10. Germline values: CDR1 SGHTA, CDR2 FQGNSA. The chain's CDR3 is CASSLMRMGQGVTNEKLFF. CDR3 DNA: TGTGCCAGCAGCTTAATGAGAATGGGACAGGGGGTTACTAATGAAAAACTGTTTTTT.

This chain links TRBV30 with TRBJ1-3; D not certain. From germline, CDR1 is GTSNPN and CDR2 SVGIG (reference sequence). Trimming shortened V by 2 bases and J by 2 bases, and 7 bases separated the two germline ends. The CDR3 has 13 residues. The CDR3 coding sequence is TGTGCCTGGAGTTTTAATACTGGAAACACCATATATTTT. Protein: CAWSFNTGNTIYF.

The V and J genes are TRBV19 and TRBJ2-7; 8 positions agree with TRBD1. The trim removed 7 bases at V and 6 bases at J, leaving 5 bases unmatched. Germline V gene sequence: CDR1 LNHDA, CDR2 SQIVND (reference sequence). The CDR3 is 12 amino acids. The CDR3 bases are TGTGCCAGTATGGGACAGGAGGGCGAGCAGTACTTC. Its translation is CASMGQEGEQYF.

CDR3 protein: CASSETSTKQYF. The CDR3 coding sequence is TGTGCCAGCAGTGAAACTAGCACGAAGCAGTACTTC. The rearrangement uses TRBV6-5 and TRBJ2-7; a possible D gene is TRBD2 (6 bases). CDR1 and CDR2 (germline): MNHEY, SVGAGI. CDR3 length: 12 residues. V dropped 5 bases and J dropped 8 bases, with 13 bases sitting between them.

Concerning this clone itself: Here the CDR3 omits its conserved ending phenylalanine or tryptophan, so a read error is the likely source. The chain has TRBV6-1 and TRBJ2-3; the match to TRBD2 covers 8 bases. Losses at the gene ends were 4 bases for V and 4 bases for J; bases not matched to a gene: 7. The CDR3 runs to 15 residues. CDR1 and CDR2 from the germline V gene are MNHNS and SASEGT. The chain's CDR3 is CASSAYSGKADTQYL. The CDR3 DNA is TGTGCCAGCAGTGCTTATAGCGGGAAGGCAGATACGCAGTATCTT.

The genes are TRBV5-4 and TRBJ2-7; 8 positions agree with TRBD2. V lost 6 bases, J lost 5 bases, and 10 bases stayed unmatched. Germline lookup yields CDR1 SGHNT and CDR2 YYREEE (reference sequence). The CDR3 covers 14 residues. The CDR3 DNA is TGTGCCAGCACCGGGGGGGGACTTGATCACGAGCAGTACTTC. This gives the protein CASTGGGLDHEQYF.

V is TRBV7-8 and J is TRBJ1-4; 8 bases are a match to TRBD1. Trimming cost V 6 bases and J 5 bases; bases outside gene matches: 23. There are 20 residues in the CDR3. CDR1 and CDR2 (germline): SGHVS, FQNEAQ. In DNA, the CDR3 is TGTGCCAGCAGACAAGAAACTTTAGTGGACAGGGAAGCTCAGAATGAAAAACTGTTTTTT. Its protein is CASRQETLVDREAQNEKLFF.

A single count supports this clone. The rearrangement uses TRBV7-2 and TRBJ2-5, with unresolved D. The V end lost 8 bases, the J end lost 2 bases, and 6 bases lay between the germline ends. This CDR3 spans 11 amino acids. The germline V gene encodes CDR1 SGHTA and CDR2 FQGNSA. Here the CDR3 DNA reads TGTGCCAGCTCGGAGCAAGAGACCCAGTACTTC. Protein: CASSEQETQYF. The whole variable domain, remainder taken from reference TRBV7-2 and TRBJ2-5, is GAGVSQSPSNKVTEKGKDVELRCDPISGHTALYWYRQSLGQGLEFLIYFQGNSAPDKSGLPSDRFSAERTGGSVSTLTIQRTQQEDSAVYLCASSEQETQYFGPGTRLLVL.

This chain connects TRBV29-1 to TRBJ2-1; maybe TRBD2 (6 bases). The CDR3 extends over 16 amino acids. Germline V gene sequence: CDR1 SQVTM, CDR2 ANQGSEA. The V gene lost 7 bases and the J gene lost 0 bases, with 19 bases spanning the gap. In DNA, the CDR3 is TGCAGCGCCACCCGGGGAGGTTCCCCCTCCTACAATGAGCAGTTCTTC. Its translation is CSATRGGSPSYNEQFF.